This T cell receptor (beta chain) was documented in a study of blood T cell repertoires in COVID-19. Study at large: Sites in the United States, Italy and Spain provided acute and convalescent COVID-19 samples.

Original analysis: Nucleated cell number was recorded as an estimate derived from reference gene primer amplification. Measured with immunoSEQ multiplex PCR; TCRdb has only the in-frame clones, and not every one. The V and J calls and clone size are taken from that table; D and trimming were inferred from the DNA. The profile shows 100,000 to 150,000 clones, around nine tenths of them singletons. Germline loops: CDR1 SGDLS, CDR2 YYNGEE. CDR3 length: 14 amino acids. Trimming removed 2 bases from V and 4 bases from J; junction bases left unmatched: 5. The chain recombines TRBV9 with TRBJ1-2; 7 bases match TRBD1. Sequencing was done on a sample of peripheral blood. The origin of this receptor is a man between 45 and 60 years old with active or convalescent COVID-19. The CDR3 spells CASSVQQGSYGYTF. In DNA form, the CDR3 reads TGTGCCAGCAGCGTCCAACAGGGGAGCTATGGCTACACCTTC.